A single sample gave rise to the 31 T cell receptor beta chains below, sequenced in a study of beta chain features in type 1 diabetes. General study results and limits: When Type 1 diabetes patients were examined, their TCRB CDR3s proved moderately but significantly shorter in all four CD4+ subsets.

No cognate antigen is known for these TCRs. Reverse transcription of all isolated RNA meant that expressed TCRB transcripts were sequenced. Assay used: immunoSEQ multiplex PCR; TCRdb lists only in-frame clones, some missing. This sample has about 150,000 clones; approximately 8.4% occur once, and the top ten carry 0.5%. The sequenced sample was central memory CD4+ T cells from blood. These receptors all stem from a man aged 18 to 29 with type 1 diabetes.

This rearrangement joins TRBV18 to TRBJ2-7, with D unclear. From germline, CDR1 is KGHSH and CDR2 LQKENI. Trimming shortened V by 5 bases and J by 0 bases, and 8 bases separated the two germline ends. The CDR3 is 13 residues long. The CDR3 spells CASSSSSSYEQYF. The CDR3 DNA sequence: TGTGCCAGCTCAAGTTCGAGCTCCTACGAGCAGTACTTC.

The chain joins TRBV2 to TRBJ1-2; D gene ambiguous. The CDR3 contains 12 residues. Germline CDR1 is SNHLY and CDR2 is FYNNEI. Trimming left V 4 bases short and J 5 bases short, with 8 bases between. The CDR3 loop is CASSATAYGYTF. CDR3 bases: TGTGCCAGCAGTGCGACTGCATATGGCTACACCTTC. The full variable domain, in which reference TRBV2 and TRBJ1-2 provide the parts outside the CDR3, is EPEVTQTPSHQVTQMGQEVILRCVPISNHLYFYWYRQILGQKVEFLVSFYNNEISEKSEIFDDQFSVERPDGSNFTLKIRSTKLEDSAMYFCASSATAYGYTFGSGTRLTVV.

This clone turned up a few times. CDR3 loop: CASRRGTGNYEQYF. DNA for the CDR3: TGCGCCAGCAGACGAGGGACAGGGAACTACGAGCAGTACTTC. The chain uses TRBV10-2 and TRBJ2-7; 9 bases map to TRBD1. The CDR3 runs 14 residues. Trimming at V came to 6 bases and at J to 3 bases, leaving 6 bases not matched to a gene. The germline V gene encodes CDR1 WSHSY and CDR2 SAAADI.

This clone appeared a few times. V is TRBV7-2 and J is TRBJ1-6, with unresolved D. Trimming took 5 bases from V and 3 from J, leaving 5 bases between them. Germline lookup yields CDR1 SGHTA and CDR2 FQGNSA. CDR3 length: 13 amino acids. CDR3: CASSENYNSPLHF. The CDR3 DNA reads TGTGCCAGCAGCGAGAACTATAATTCACCCCTCCACTTT.

A word on this clone: Other nucleotide sequences in the sample specify the same CDR3. The chain uses TRBV18 and TRBJ1-1, with D unclear. CDR1 is KGHSH, CDR2 LQKENI, per germline. V lost 3 bases to trimming and J lost 3 bases, with 11 bases between them. CDR3 length equals 14 residues. The CDR3, as DNA: TGTGCCAGCTCACCGGGAGGGCAGGACACTGAAGCTTTCTTT. Its translation: CASSPGGQDTEAFF.

The table lists this clone with a few counts. The genes are TRBV7-9 and TRBJ2-7; TRBD1 is a possible D gene (6 bases). V was clipped by 0 bases and J by 6 bases, with 12 bases between them. CDR1 is SEHNR and CDR2 is FQNEAQ in the germline V gene (reference sequence). The CDR3 extends over 14 amino acids. CDR3 protein: CASSLAARGGEQYF. The CDR3 DNA sequence: TGTGCCAGCAGCTTAGCAGCCAGGGGTGGCGAGCAGTACTTC.

V and J are TRBV28 and TRBJ2-7, with a tentative D call TRBD1 (5 bases). This CDR3 spans 14 amino acids. Trimming cost V 10 bases and J 3 bases, with 19 bases left between them. Germline values: CDR1 MDHEN, CDR2 SYDVKM. CDR3 sequence: CATYPGGRVYEQYF. CDR3 coding DNA: TGTGCCACCTACCCAGGTGGCAGGGTCTACGAGCAGTACTTC.

The CDR3 here is CASSVTVRAGTDTQYF. The DNA of the CDR3 is TGTGCCAGCAGCGTAACGGTGCGGGCAGGCACAGATACGCAGTATTTT. The chain joins TRBV9 to TRBJ2-3, with TRBD2 as a possible D gene (5 bases). This CDR3 is 16 amino acids long. Germline V gene data show CDR1 as SGDLS and CDR2 as YYNGEE. With 1 base removed from V and 1 base from J, the gap between germline ends came to 13 bases.

This clone was counted only a few times. The identical CDR3 is also encoded by other nucleotide sequences in the sample. V is TRBV5-4 and J is TRBJ2-5; D remains ambiguous. The CDR3 is 12 residues long. The germline V gene encodes CDR1 SGHNT and CDR2 YYREEE (reference sequence). V was cut by 5 bases and J by 0 bases, with 5 bases left in between. The CDR3 DNA reads TGTGCCAGCAGTCTGTACCAAGAGACCCAGTACTTC. This encodes CASSLYQETQYF.

This sequence joins TRBV7-6 and TRBJ2-3; D not resolved. This CDR3 has 14 amino acids. Germline V gene lookup returns CDR1 SGHVS and CDR2 FNYEAQ. V dropped 0 bases and J dropped 5 bases, with 9 bases sitting between them. The CDR3 DNA is TGTGCCAGCAGCTTAGCGGGCATGGGAGATACGCAGTATTTT. The encoded protein is CASSLAGMGDTQYF.

The chain uses TRBV30 and TRBJ1-2; tentatively, D is TRBD1 (6 bases). The length of the CDR3 is 16 residues. Looked up from germline, CDR1 is GTSNPN and CDR2 is SVGIG (reference sequence). Trimming cost V 4 bases and J 4 bases, with 22 bases left between them. The CDR3 DNA reads as TGTGCCTGGAAACCAACAGGGACTACAGTAGGCTATGGCTACACCTTC. This encodes CAWKPTGTTVGYGYTF.

This clone showed up many times. The V call is TRBV14, the J call TRBJ2-1; 14 bases line up with TRBD2. The CDR3 contains 19 residues. Germline values: CDR1 SGHDN, CDR2 FVKESK. With 2 bases clipped from V and 4 bases from J, the junction kept 10 bases outside the gene matches. In DNA form, the CDR3 reads TGTGCCAGCAGCCAAACCGGGACTAGCGGGAGATTTAATTACAATGAGCAGTTCTTC. This gives the protein CASSQTGTSGRFNYNEQFF.

This chain joins TRBV7-6 and TRBJ2-5, with TRBD1 identical over 9 bases. CDR1 is SGHVS and CDR2 is FNYEAQ in the germline V gene. V lost 5 bases, J lost 4 bases, and 8 bases stayed unmatched. The CDR3 extends over 15 amino acids. The CDR3 nucleotides are TGTGCCAGCAGCCCCCGGACAGGGGAGGGAGAGACCCAGTACTTC. Translation: CASSPRTGEGETQYF.

The V and J genes are TRBV7-2 and TRBJ1-2; 10 bases align to TRBD1. Looked up from germline, CDR1 is SGHTA and CDR2 is FQGNSA. J gave up 8 bases and V 4 bases, and 7 bases lay outside the gene matches. The CDR3 covers 14 residues. The CDR3 DNA is TGTGCCAGCAGCTACCAGACAGGGGGCGAGGGCTACACCTTC. Translated, it gives CASSYQTGGEGYTF. The full variable domain, completed using reference TRBV7-2 and TRBJ1-2, is GAGVSQSPSNKVTEKGKDVELRCDPISGHTALYWYRQSLGQGLEFLIYFQGNSAPDKSGLPSDRFSAERTGGSVSTLTIQRTQQEDSAVYLCASSYQTGGEGYTFGSGTRLTVV.

The chain recombines TRBV12-5 with TRBJ1-1; D unresolved. Trimming shortened V by 7 bases and J by 6 bases, and 15 bases separated the two germline ends. CDR1 is LGHNT, CDR2 FRNRAP, per germline. The CDR3 runs to 13 residues. CDR3 amino acids: CASAGWEAPEAFF. CDR3 DNA: TGTGCTAGTGCGGGGTGGGAGGCCCCTGAAGCTTTCTTT.

This clone was observed a handful of times. The chain couples TRBV30 to TRBJ1-1; the D gene is possibly TRBD1 (5 bases). The CDR3 covers 12 residues. Trimming left V 1 base short and J 7 bases short, with 10 bases between. Germline V gene lookup returns CDR1 GTSNPN and CDR2 SVGIG (reference sequence). The DNA for the CDR3 is TGTGCCTGGAGTGATCAGGGATATGAAGCTTTCTTT. This gives the protein CAWSDQGYEAFF. Complete variable domain (other parts from reference TRBV30 and TRBJ1-1): SQTIHQWPATLVQPVGSPLSLECTVEGTSNPNLYWYRQAAGRGLQLLFYSVGIGQISSEVPQNLSASRPQDRQFILSSKKLLLSDSGFYLCAWSDQGYEAFFGQGTRLTVV.

This clone was seen ten or more times. The rearrangement joins TRBV7-9 to TRBJ2-4, with D perhaps matching TRBD1 (5 bases). CDR1 and CDR2 (germline): SEHNR, FQNEAQ (reference sequence). This CDR3 is built from 12 residues. Trimming took off 11 bases at V and 8 bases at J, with 16 bases between the two ends. The CDR3 region is CAGHPRRDIQYF. CDR3 bases: TGTGCCGGACATCCTCGGAGAGACATTCAGTACTTC. The entire variable domain, with the rest obtained from reference TRBV7-9 and TRBJ2-4, is as follows: DTGVSQNPRHKITKRGQNVTFRCDPISEHNRLYWYRQTLGQGPEFLTYFQNEAQLEKSRLLSDRFSAERPKGSFSTLEIQRTEQGDSAMYLCAGHPRRDIQYFGAGTRLSVL.

This chain uses TRBV7-2 with TRBJ2-7; D is unresolved. This CDR3 spans 12 amino acids. Germline-derived CDR1 and CDR2 are SGHTA and FQGNSA. V was cut by 5 bases and J by 7 bases, with 12 bases left in between. This chain's CDR3 is CASSPLVGEQYF. The CDR3 DNA is TGTGCCAGCAGCCCCTTGGTCGGGGAGCAGTACTTC.

V usage is TRBV7-9 and J usage is TRBJ2-6, with unresolved D. CDR1 and CDR2 (germline): SEHNR, FQNEAQ (reference sequence). V was shortened by 1 base and J by 0 bases, with 7 bases between the two germline ends. CDR3 length: 16 residues. The CDR3 sequence is CASSLGRYSGANVLTF. CDR3 sequence (DNA): TGTGCCAGCAGCTTAGGGCGGTACTCTGGGGCCAACGTCCTGACTTTC.

The chain couples TRBV30 to TRBJ2-1; no firm D call. This CDR3 region has 11 residues. The germline V gene encodes CDR1 GTSNPN and CDR2 SVGIG (reference sequence). V dropped 4 bases and J dropped 7 bases, with 8 bases sitting between them. The CDR3 loop is CAWTFLNEQFF. CDR3 bases: TGTGCCTGGACCTTTTTAAATGAGCAGTTCTTC.

This clone was seen more than once but under ten times. V usage is TRBV4-2 and J usage is TRBJ2-1; 11 bases line up with TRBD2. Unmatched junction bases numbered 17, after V lost 0 bases and J lost 10 bases. Germline CDR1 and CDR2: LGHNA and YNFKEQ. The CDR3 is 19 amino acids. The CDR3 DNA is TGTGCCAGCAGCCAAGATCGTAGTTCGGCTAGCGGGAGGCCCCCCGAGCAGTTCTTC. This encodes CASSQDRSSASGRPPEQFF.

This clone was picked up a small number of times. The chain uses TRBV7-2 and TRBJ2-7; a weak D match, TRBD1 (5 bases). Per the germline V gene, CDR1 is SGHTA and CDR2 is FQGNSA. The CDR3 totals 14 residues. Deletions cut 3 bases from V and 1 base from J, with 10 bases between. CDR3 protein: CASSFLAGSYEQYF. The CDR3 DNA follows: TGTGCCAGCAGCTTTTTGGCAGGGTCCTACGAGCAGTACTTC. Full variable domain (rest looked up from reference TRBV7-2 and TRBJ2-7): GAGVSQSPSNKVTEKGKDVELRCDPISGHTALYWYRQSLGQGLEFLIYFQGNSAPDKSGLPSDRFSAERTGGSVSTLTIQRTQQEDSAVYLCASSFLAGSYEQYFGPGTRLTVT.

CDR3 bases: TGTGCCAGCAGCTTTGCCGGGACAGGGTATGGCTACACCTTC. Its translation: CASSFAGTGYGYTF. V and J are TRBV7-2 and TRBJ1-2; TRBD1 aligns across 9 bases. This CDR3 region has 14 residues. CDR1 is SGHTA, CDR2 FQGNSA, per germline. V lost 3 bases and J lost 5; bases outside the gene matches: 4. The full variable domain, in which reference TRBV7-2 and TRBJ1-2 provide the parts outside the CDR3, is GAGVSQSPSNKVTEKGKDVELRCDPISGHTALYWYRQSLGQGLEFLIYFQGNSAPDKSGLPSDRFSAERTGGSVSTLTIQRTQQEDSAVYLCASSFAGTGYGYTFGSGTRLTVV.

This clone was counted between two and nine times. Other DNA sequences in the same sample also yield this CDR3. This chain joins TRBV20-1 and TRBJ1-1; D uncertain. This CDR3 is 11 amino acids long. Germline V lookup: CDR1 DFQATT, CDR2 SNEGSKA (reference sequence). Trimming took off 4 bases at V and 1 base at J, with 4 bases between the two ends. The CDR3 DNA sequence: TGCAGTGCTAACGGGAACACTGAAGCTTTCTTT. Translation gives CSANGNTEAFF.

This clone turned up a few times. The V gene is TRBV5-4, the J gene TRBJ2-3; 8 bases align to TRBD2. Trimming took 4 bases from V and 0 from J; bases not matched to a gene: 4. In germline, CDR1 is SGHNT, CDR2 YYREEE (reference sequence). The length of the CDR3 is 15 residues. The CDR3 DNA is TGTGCCAGCAGCCCGGGGGGGCATAGCACAGATACGCAGTATTTT. Protein sequence: CASSPGGHSTDTQYF.

The chain recombines TRBV6-6 with TRBJ2-2; the match to TRBD1 covers 9 bases. After removal of 5 bases from V and 2 bases from J, the junction contained 3 bases not matched to a gene. Germline V gene data show CDR1 as MNHNY and CDR2 as SVGAGI (reference sequence). The length of the CDR3 is 15 residues. The DNA of the CDR3 is TGTGCCAGCAGTGCGGGACAGGGAAACACCGGGGAGCTGTTTTTT. The encoded protein is CASSAGQGNTGELFF.

This clone was found a few times. This chain links TRBV4-2 with TRBJ2-2; 10 positions agree with TRBD1. Germline trimming cut 3 bases from V and 0 bases from J; bases unmatched to any gene: 4. Germline-derived CDR1 and CDR2 are LGHNA and YNFKEQ. The CDR3 has 17 residues. CDR3 DNA sequence: TGTGCCAGCAGCCAGGACGGACAGGGGGCGAACACCGGGGAGCTGTTTTTT. Residues: CASSQDGQGANTGELFF.

This chain joins TRBV6-6 and TRBJ1-2, with 10 bases aligning to TRBD1. J was trimmed by 8 bases and V by 6 bases; bases with no gene match: 12. The CDR3 loop spans 15 amino acids. The germline V gene encodes CDR1 MNHNY and CDR2 SVGAGI (reference sequence). Here the CDR3 DNA reads TGTGCCAGCAGGACAGGGGGCTCGTACGGGGAAGGCTACACCTTC. Residues: CASRTGGSYGEGYTF.

The J gene is TRBJ2-1, the V gene TRBV4-3; 9 bases fit TRBD2. Germline CDR1 LGHNA, CDR2 YSLEER. Germline trimming cut 4 bases from V and 0 bases from J; bases unmatched to any gene: 13. The CDR3 sequence is 19 residues long. CDR3 in amino acids: CASSRKFSGGEGSYNEQFF. The DNA of the CDR3 is TGCGCCAGCAGCCGCAAATTTAGCGGGGGCGAAGGCTCCTACAATGAGCAGTTCTTC.

This clone was seen a few times. V is TRBV5-1 and J is TRBJ2-3, with a possible D match to TRBD1 (5 bases). This CDR3 region has 14 residues. V was trimmed by 4 bases and J by 2 bases, leaving 11 bases between them. Germline-derived CDR1 and CDR2 are SGHRS and YFSETQ. The CDR3: CASSRGAVTDTQYF. CDR3 DNA sequence: TGCGCCAGCAGCCGTGGGGCGGTCACAGATACGCAGTATTTT.

The chain combines TRBV6-6 with TRBJ1-1; D is undetermined. Germline V gives CDR1 MNHNY, CDR2 SVGAGI (reference sequence). This CDR3 is built from 13 residues. Trimming left V 4 bases short and J 0 bases short, with 6 bases between. The CDR3 region has the DNA TGTGCCAGCAGTTCGGTTTTGAACACTGAAGCTTTCTTT. Encoded protein: CASSSVLNTEAFF.